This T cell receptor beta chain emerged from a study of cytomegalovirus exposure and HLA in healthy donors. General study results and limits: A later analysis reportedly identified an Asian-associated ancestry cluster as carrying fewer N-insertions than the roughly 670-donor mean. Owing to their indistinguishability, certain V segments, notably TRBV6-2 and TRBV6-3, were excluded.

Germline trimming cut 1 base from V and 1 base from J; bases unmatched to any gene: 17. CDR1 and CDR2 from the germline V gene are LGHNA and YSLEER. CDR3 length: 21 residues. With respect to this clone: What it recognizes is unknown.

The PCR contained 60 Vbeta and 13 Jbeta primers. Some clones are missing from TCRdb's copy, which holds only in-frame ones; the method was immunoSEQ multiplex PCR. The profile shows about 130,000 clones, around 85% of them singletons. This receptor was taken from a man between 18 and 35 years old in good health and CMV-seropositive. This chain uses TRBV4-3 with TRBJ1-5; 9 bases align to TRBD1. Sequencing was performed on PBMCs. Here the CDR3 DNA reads TGCGCCAGCAGCCAAGTTGTTGCGGGGACAGGGATTTTTTCGAGCAATCAGCCCCAGCATTTT. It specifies CASSQVVAGTGIFSSNQPQHF.